This TCR beta chain was documented in a study of blood T cells in healthy people across ages. Overall study results and limits: TCR beta diversity per million T cells fell roughly linearly with age. Unsorted PBMCs prevented conclusive naive versus antigen-experienced comparison.

Every donor provided roughly 10 milliliters of peripheral blood. In the case of this clonotype: What it recognizes is unknown.

PCR was performed a second time for about 6 to 11 cycles using a sample-barcoded 5' primer and a J-beta primer mix. Sequencing of every sample gave 2.5 million or more CDR3-containing paired-end reads. TCRdb redid the calling of the 5' RACE reads with MiXCR, one entry per CDR3 protein. This sample has around 1,700,000 distinct CDR3 sequences, with about 28% found just once. Per the germline V gene, CDR1 is SNHLY and CDR2 is FYNNEI. V lost 3 bases, J lost 1 base, and 6 bases stayed unmatched. This CDR3 is 16 amino acids long. The source is a woman in her 30s in good health. The sample taken for sequencing was blood. The rearrangement joins TRBV2 to TRBJ1-5; 7 bases fit TRBD1. This chain's CDR3 is CASSEGTARSNQPQHF. CDR3 in DNA: TGTGCCAGCAGTGAGGGGACAGCAAGAAGCAATCAGCCCCAGCATTTT.